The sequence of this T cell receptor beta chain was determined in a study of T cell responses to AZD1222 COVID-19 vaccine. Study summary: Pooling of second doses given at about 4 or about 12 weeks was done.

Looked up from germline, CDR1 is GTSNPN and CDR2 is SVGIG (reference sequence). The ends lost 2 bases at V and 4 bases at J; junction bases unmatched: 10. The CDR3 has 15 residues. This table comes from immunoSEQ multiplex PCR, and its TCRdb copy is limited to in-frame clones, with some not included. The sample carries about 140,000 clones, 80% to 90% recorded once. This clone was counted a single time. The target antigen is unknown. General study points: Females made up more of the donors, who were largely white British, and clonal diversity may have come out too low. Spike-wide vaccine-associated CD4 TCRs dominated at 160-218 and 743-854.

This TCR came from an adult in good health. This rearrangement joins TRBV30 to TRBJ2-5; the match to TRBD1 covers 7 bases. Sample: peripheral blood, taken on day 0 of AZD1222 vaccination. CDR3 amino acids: CAWSIMGQFSETQYF. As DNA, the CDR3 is TGTGCCTGGAGTATAATGGGACAGTTCTCAGAGACCCAGTACTTC. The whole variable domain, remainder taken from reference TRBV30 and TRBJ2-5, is SQTIHQWPATLVQPVGSPLSLECTVEGTSNPNLYWYRQAAGRGLQLLFYSVGIGQISSEVPQNLSASRPQDRQFILSSKKLLLSDSGFYLCAWSIMGQFSETQYFGPGTRLLVL.